This TCR beta chain was recorded in a study of identical twins. Study results and limitations: Twin-shared out-of-frame alpha sequences were enriched for low generation probability.

Via MiXCR, TCRdb re-called the 5' RACE reads, giving one row per CDR3 protein. The table records around 480,000 distinct CDR3 sequences, roughly an eighth of them present only once. The ends lost 2 bases at V and 3 bases at J; junction bases unmatched: 2. From germline, CDR1 is SGHTA and CDR2 FQGTGA. The length of the CDR3 is 15 residues. This clonotype was seen many times. What it binds is unknown. Separately, the same data were catalogued under a study of yellow fever vaccine responses in identical twins. Per that paper: After vaccination, twins' T cell response reportedly seemed partly convergent, partly personalized.

This chain joins TRBV7-3 and TRBJ2-1; 9 bases agree with TRBD2. The receptor comes from a woman aged 18 to 35 in good health. The specimen sequenced was CD4+ T cells sorted from blood. CDR3 DNA sequence: TGTGCCAGCAGCTTAGGACTAGCGTTCTACAATGAGCAGTTCTTC. Protein sequence: CASSLGLAFYNEQFF. Combining the CDR3 with reference TRBV7-3 and TRBJ2-1 gives the whole variable domain GAGVSQTPSNKVTEKGKYVELRCDPISGHTALYWYRQSLGQGPEFLIYFQGTGAADDSGLPNDRFFAVRPEGSVSTLKIQRTERGDSAVYLCASSLGLAFYNEQFFGPGTRLTVL.